This T cell receptor beta chain was identified in a study of human T cells and chemical hapten exposure. Study-level information: Donors were sensitized with 2% DPC on the upper inner arm.

This clonotype was seen a handful of times. The time point denotes: pre-sensitization, week 0. Sample treatment: therapeutic diphenylcyclopropenone sensitization with weekly scalp DPC. This CDR3 has 16 amino acids. From germline, CDR1 is MDHEN and CDR2 SYDVKM. Trimming took off 2 bases at V and 0 bases at J, with 14 bases between the two ends. Via MiXCR, TCRdb re-called the RACE reads, giving one row per CDR3 protein. Found here are some 400,000 distinct CDR3 sequences, 5.1% of them singletons; the top ten hold around 2.6%. The specimen comprised whole blood, sampled in connection with sensitization to the hapten diphenylcyclopropenone (DPC). This clonotype was sampled from a woman between 50 and 59 years old with alopecia areata. Some clones in this sample may be carry-over from other donors' samples. The chain is built from TRBV28 and TRBJ2-7; D might be TRBD2 (5 bases). The chain's CDR3 is CASSLSPETNSYEQYF. The CDR3 bases are TGTGCCAGCAGTTTAAGCCCCGAGACTAACTCCTACGAGCAGTACTTC.